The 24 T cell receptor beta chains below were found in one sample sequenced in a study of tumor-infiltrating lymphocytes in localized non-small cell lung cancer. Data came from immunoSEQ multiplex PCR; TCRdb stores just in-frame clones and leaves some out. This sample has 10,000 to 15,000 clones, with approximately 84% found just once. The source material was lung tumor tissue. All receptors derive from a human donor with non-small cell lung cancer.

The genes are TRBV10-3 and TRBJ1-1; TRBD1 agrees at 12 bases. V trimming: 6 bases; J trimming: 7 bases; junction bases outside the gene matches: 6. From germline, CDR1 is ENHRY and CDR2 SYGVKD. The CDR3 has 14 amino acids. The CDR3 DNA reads TGTGCCATCAGGAGGGACAGGGGGCGAAGTGAAGCTTTCTTT. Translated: CAIRRDRGRSEAFF.

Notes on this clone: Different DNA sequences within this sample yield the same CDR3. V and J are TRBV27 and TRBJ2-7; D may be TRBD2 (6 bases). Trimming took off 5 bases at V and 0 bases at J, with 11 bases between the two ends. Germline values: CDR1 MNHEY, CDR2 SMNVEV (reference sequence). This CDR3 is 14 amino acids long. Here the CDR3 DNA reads TGTGCCAGCAGTCTTACTAGCAACTCCTACGAGCAGTACTTC. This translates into CASSLTSNSYEQYF.

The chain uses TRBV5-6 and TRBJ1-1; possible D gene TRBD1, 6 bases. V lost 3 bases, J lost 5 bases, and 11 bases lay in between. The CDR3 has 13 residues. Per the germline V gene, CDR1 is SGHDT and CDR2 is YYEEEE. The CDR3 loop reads CASSSRGLTEAFF. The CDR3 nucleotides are TGTGCCAGCAGCTCCAGGGGATTGACTGAAGCTTTCTTT.

The CDR3 sequence: CASSREAGQGAVNEQFF. The CDR3 DNA reads as TGTGCCAGCAGCCGGGAGGCCGGACAGGGGGCGGTCAATGAGCAGTTCTTC. The V gene is TRBV5-4, the J gene TRBJ2-1; TRBD1 aligns across 11 bases. There are 17 residues in the CDR3. CDR1 and CDR2 from the germline V gene are SGHNT and YYREEE (reference sequence). V lost 4 bases to trimming and J lost 6 bases; unmatched junction nucleotides: 12.

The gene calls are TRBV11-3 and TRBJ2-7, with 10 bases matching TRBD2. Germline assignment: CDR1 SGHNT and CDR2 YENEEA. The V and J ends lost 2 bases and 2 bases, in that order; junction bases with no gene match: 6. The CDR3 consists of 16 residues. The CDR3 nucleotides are TGTGCCAGCAGCTTACCTCACGGGACTAGCGCCTACGAGCAGTACTTC. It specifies CASSLPHGTSAYEQYF.

The CDR3: CASSQAPWRPPQHF. In DNA form, the CDR3 reads TGCGCCAGCAGCCAAGCCCCGTGGCGGCCGCCCCAGCATTTT. The chain links TRBV4-1 to TRBJ1-5; D gene ambiguous. The CDR3 has 14 residues. Trimming stripped 1 base from V and 9 bases from J, with 13 bases between. Germline V lookup: CDR1 MGHRA, CDR2 YSYEKL.

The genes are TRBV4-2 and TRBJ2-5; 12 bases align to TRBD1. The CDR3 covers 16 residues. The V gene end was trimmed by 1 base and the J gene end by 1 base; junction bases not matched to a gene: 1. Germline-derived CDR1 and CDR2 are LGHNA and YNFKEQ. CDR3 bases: TGTGCCAGCAGCCAAGTGGGACAGGGGGCCCAAGAGACCCAGTACTTC. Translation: CASSQVGQGAQETQYF.

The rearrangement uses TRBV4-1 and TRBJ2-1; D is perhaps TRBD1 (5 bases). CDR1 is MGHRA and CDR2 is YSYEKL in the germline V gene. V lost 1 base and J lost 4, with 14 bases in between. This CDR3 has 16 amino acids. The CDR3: CASSQAAGAPYNEQFF. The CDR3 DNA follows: TGCGCCAGCAGCCAAGCGGCTGGGGCGCCTTACAATGAGCAGTTCTTC.

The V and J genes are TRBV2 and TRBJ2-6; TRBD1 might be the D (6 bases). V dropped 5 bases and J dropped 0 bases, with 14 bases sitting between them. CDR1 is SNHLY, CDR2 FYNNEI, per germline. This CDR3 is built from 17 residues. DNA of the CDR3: TGTGCCAGCAGTACAGGGTGGGTTGGCTCTGGGGCCAACGTCCTGACTTTC. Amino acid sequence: CASSTGWVGSGANVLTF.

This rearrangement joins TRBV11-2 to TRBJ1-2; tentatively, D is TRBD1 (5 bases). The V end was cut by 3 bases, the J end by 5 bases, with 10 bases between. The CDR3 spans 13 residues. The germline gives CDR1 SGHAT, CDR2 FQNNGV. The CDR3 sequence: CASSFRQKYGYTF. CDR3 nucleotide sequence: TGTGCCAGCAGCTTTCGACAGAAGTATGGCTACACCTTC. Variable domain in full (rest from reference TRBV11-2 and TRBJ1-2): EAGVAQSPRYKIIEKRQSVAFWCNPISGHATLYWYQQILGQGPKLLIQFQNNGVVDDSQLPKDRFSAERLKGVDSTLKIQPAKLEDSAVYLCASSFRQKYGYTFGSGTRLTVV.

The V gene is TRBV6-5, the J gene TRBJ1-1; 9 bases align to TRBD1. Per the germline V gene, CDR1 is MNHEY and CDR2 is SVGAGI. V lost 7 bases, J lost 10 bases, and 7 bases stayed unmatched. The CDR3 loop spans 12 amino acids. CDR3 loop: CASIQDRGVAFF. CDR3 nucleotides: TGTGCCAGCATCCAAGACAGGGGGGTAGCTTTCTTT.

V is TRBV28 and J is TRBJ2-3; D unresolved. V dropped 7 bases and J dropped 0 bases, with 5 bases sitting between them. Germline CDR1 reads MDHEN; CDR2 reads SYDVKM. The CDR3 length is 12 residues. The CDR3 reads CASTTSTDTQYF. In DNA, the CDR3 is TGTGCCAGCACGACTAGCACAGATACGCAGTATTTT.

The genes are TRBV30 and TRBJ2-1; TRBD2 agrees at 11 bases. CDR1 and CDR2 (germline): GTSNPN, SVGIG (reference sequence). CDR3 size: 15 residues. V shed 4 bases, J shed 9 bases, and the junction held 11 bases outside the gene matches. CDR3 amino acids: CAWTHLAGGPGEQFF. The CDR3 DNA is TGTGCCTGGACCCATTTAGCGGGAGGGCCGGGTGAGCAGTTCTTC.

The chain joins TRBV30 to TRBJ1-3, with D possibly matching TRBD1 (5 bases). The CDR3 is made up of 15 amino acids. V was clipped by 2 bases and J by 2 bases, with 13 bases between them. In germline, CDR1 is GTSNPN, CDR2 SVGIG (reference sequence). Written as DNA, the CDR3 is TGTGCCTGGAGTTTTGGGGGGATAGCTGGAAACACCATATATTTT. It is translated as CAWSFGGIAGNTIYF.

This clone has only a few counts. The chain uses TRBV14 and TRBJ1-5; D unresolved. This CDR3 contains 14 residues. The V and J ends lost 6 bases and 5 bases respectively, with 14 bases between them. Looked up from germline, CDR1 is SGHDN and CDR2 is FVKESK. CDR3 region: CASRHPGLDQPQHF. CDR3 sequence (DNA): TGTGCCAGCAGACACCCAGGACTAGATCAGCCCCAGCATTTT.

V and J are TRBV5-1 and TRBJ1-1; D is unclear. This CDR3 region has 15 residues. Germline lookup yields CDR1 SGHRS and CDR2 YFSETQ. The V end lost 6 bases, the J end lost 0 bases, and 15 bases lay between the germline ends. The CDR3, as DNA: TGCGCCAGCAAGCCCGAAGGAATAATGAACACTGAAGCTTTCTTT. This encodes CASKPEGIMNTEAFF.

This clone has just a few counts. Here the CDR3 reads CASSYFTGSTGELFF. CDR3 DNA sequence: TGCGCCAGCAGTTATTTTACAGGTTCCACCGGGGAGCTGTTTTTT. V usage is TRBV5-1 and J usage is TRBJ2-2, with a possible D match to TRBD1 (5 bases). This CDR3 contains 15 residues. Germline V gives CDR1 SGHRS, CDR2 YFSETQ. The V and J ends lost 5 bases and 4 bases respectively, with 15 bases between them.

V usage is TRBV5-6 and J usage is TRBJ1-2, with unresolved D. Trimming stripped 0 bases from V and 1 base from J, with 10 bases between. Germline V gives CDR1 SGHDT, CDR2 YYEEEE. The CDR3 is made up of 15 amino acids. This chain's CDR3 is CASSLVIQINYGYTF. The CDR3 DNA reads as TGTGCCAGCAGCTTGGTTATCCAGATTAACTATGGCTACACCTTC.

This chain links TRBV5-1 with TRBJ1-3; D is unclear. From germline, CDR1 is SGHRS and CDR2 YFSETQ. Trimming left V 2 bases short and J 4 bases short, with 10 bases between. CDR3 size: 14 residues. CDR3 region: CASSFGGQGNTIYF. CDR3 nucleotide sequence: TGCGCCAGCAGCTTTGGCGGTCAAGGAAACACCATATATTTT.

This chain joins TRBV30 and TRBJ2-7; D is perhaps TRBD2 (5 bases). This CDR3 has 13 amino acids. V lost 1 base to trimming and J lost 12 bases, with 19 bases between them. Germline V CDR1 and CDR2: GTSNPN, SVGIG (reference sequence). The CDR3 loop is CAWSGRTAFRRYF. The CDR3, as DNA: TGTGCCTGGAGTGGAAGGACTGCATTCCGTCGGTACTTC.

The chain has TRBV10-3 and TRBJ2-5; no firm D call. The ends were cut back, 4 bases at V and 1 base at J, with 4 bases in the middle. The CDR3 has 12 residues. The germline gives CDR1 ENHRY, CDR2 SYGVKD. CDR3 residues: CAISAGQETQYF. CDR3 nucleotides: TGTGCCATCAGTGCTGGCCAAGAGACCCAGTACTTC.

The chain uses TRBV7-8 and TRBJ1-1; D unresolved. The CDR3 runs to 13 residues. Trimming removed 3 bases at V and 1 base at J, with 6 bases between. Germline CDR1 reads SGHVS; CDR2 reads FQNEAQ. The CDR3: CASSFRRNTEAFF. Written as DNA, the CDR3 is TGTGCCAGCAGCTTCAGGCGGAACACTGAAGCTTTCTTT.

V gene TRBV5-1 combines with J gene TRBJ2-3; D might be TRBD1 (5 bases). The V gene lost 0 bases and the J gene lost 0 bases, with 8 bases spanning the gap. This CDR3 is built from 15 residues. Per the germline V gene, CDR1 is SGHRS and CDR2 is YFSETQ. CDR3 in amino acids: CASSLATASTDTQYF. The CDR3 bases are TGCGCCAGCAGCTTGGCGACAGCTAGCACAGATACGCAGTATTTT. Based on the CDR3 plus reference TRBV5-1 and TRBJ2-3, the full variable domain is KAGVTQTPRYLIKTRGQQVTLSCSPISGHRSVSWYQQTPGQGLQFLFEYFSETQRNKGNFPGRFSGRQFSNSRSEMNVSTLELGDSALYLCASSLATASTDTQYFGPGTRLTVL.

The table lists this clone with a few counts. The CDR3 region has the DNA TGCAGCGTTGAGGCGCCAGGGGAGTCCTACGAGCAGTACTTC. Translation: CSVEAPGESYEQYF. The chain joins TRBV29-1 to TRBJ2-7; tentative D call: TRBD1 (6 bases). Trimming shortened V by 3 bases and J by 1 base, and 13 bases separated the two germline ends. Germline CDR1 reads SQVTM; CDR2 reads ANQGSEA. This CDR3 has 14 residues.